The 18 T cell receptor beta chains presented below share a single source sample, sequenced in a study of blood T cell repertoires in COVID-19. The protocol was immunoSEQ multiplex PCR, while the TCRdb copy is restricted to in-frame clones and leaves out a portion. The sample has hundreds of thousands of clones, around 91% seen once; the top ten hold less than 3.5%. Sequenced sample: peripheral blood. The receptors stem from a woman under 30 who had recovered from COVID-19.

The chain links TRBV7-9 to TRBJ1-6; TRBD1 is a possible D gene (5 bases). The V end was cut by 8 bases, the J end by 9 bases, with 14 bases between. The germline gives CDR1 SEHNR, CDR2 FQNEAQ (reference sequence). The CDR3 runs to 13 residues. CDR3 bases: TGTGCCAGCGGGGCCCAGGAGCGTTCACCCCTCCACTTT. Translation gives CASGAQERSPLHF.

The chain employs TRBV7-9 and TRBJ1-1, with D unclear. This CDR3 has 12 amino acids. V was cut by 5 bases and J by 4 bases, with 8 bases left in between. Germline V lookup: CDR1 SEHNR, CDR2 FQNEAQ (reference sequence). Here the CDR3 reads CASSTGGTEAFF. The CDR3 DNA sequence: TGTGCCAGCAGCACCGGTGGCACTGAAGCTTTCTTT.

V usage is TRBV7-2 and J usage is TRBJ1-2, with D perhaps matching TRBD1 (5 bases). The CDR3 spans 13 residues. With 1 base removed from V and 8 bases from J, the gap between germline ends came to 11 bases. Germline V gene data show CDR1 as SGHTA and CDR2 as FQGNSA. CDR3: CASSLGGTGGYTF. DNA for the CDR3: TGTGCCAGCAGCTTAGGCGGGACTGGAGGCTACACCTTC.

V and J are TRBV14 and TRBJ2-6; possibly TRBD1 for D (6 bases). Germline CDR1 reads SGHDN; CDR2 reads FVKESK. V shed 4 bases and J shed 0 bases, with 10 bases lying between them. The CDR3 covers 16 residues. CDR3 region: CASSLRTVSGANVLTF. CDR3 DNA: TGTGCCAGCAGCCTGCGGACAGTCTCTGGGGCCAACGTCCTGACTTTC.

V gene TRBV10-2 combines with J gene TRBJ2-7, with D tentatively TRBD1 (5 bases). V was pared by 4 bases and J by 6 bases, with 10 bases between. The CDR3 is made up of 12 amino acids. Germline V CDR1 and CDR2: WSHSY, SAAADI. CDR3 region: CASSVGEGEQYV. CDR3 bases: TGCGCCAGCAGTGTAGGGGAAGGCGAGCAGTACGTC.

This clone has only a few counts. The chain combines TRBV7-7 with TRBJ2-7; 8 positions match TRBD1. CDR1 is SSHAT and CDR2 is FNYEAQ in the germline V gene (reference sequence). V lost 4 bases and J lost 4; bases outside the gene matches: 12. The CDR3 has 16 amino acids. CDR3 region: CASSSPQGASRYEQYV. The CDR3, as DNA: TGTGCCAGCAGCTCGCCTCAGGGGGCAAGCAGGTACGAGCAGTACGTC.

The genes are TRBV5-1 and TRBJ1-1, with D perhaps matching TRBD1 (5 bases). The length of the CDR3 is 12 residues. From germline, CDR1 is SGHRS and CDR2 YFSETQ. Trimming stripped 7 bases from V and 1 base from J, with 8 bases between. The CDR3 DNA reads TGCGCCAGCCTCGGGGGGAACACTGAAGCTTTCTTT. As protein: CASLGGNTEAFF.

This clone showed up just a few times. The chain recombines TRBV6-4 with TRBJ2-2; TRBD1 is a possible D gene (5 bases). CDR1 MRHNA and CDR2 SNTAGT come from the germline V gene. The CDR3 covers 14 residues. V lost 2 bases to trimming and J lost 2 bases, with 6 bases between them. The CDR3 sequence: CASSDGQNTGELFF. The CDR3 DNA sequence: TGTGCCAGCAGTGACGGACAAAACACCGGGGAGCTGTTTTTT.

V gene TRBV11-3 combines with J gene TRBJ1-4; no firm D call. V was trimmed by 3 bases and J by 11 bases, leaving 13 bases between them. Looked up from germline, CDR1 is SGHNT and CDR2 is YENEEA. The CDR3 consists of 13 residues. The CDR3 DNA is TGTGCCAGCAGCTTGACGCCTGTGCGGAAACTGTTTTTT. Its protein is CASSLTPVRKLFF.

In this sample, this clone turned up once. CDR3 protein: CASSYMKNIQYF. The CDR3 coding sequence is TGTGCCAGCAGTTATATGAAAAACATTCAGTACTTC. The chain is built from TRBV12-3 or TRBV12-4 and TRBJ2-4; D remains unclear. Trimming took 4 bases from V and 4 from J, leaving 5 bases between them. This CDR3 contains 12 residues.

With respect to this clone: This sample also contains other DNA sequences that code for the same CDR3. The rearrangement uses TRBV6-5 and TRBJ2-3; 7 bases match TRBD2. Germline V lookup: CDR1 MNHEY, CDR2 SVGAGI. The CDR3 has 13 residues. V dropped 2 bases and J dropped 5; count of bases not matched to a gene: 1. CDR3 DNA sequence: TGTGCCAGCAGTTACGGGAGGGGAGATACGCAGTATTTT. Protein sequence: CASSYGRGDTQYF.

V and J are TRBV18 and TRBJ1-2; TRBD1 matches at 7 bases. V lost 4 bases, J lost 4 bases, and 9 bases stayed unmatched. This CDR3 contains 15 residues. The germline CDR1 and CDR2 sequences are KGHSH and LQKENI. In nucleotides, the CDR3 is TGTGCCAGCTCACTTAGGACAGGAGCCCCCTATGGCTACACCTTC. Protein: CASSLRTGAPYGYTF. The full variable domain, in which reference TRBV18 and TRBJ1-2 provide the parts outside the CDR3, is NAGVMQNPRHLVRRRGQEARLRCSPMKGHSHVYWYRQLPEEGLKFMVYLQKENIIDESGMPKERFSAEFPKEGPSILRIQQVVRGDSAAYFCASSLRTGAPYGYTFGSGTRLTVV.

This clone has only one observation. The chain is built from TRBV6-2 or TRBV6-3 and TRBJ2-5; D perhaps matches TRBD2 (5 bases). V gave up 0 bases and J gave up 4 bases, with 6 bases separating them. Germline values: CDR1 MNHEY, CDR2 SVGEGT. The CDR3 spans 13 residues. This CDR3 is CASSYSLVETQYF. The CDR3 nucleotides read TGTGCCAGCAGTTACTCACTAGTAGAGACCCAGTACTTC.

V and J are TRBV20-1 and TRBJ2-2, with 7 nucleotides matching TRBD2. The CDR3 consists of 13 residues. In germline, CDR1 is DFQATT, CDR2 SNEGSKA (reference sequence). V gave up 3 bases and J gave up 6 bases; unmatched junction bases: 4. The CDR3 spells CSASIAGAGELFF. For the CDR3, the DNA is TGCAGTGCTAGTATTGCGGGAGCCGGGGAGCTGTTTTTT.

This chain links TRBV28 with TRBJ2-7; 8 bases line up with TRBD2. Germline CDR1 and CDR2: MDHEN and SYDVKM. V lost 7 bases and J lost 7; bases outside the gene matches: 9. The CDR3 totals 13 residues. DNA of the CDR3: TGTGCCAGCAATGTTCCGGGGGGGAGGGAGCAGTACGTC. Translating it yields CASNVPGGREQYV.

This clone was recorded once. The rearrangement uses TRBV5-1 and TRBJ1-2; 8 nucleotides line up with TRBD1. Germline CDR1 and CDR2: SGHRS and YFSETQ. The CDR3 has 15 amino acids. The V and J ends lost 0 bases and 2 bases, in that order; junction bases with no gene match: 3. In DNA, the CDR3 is TGCGCCAGCAGCTTGGAGACAGGGGCAAACTATGGCTACACCTTC. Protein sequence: CASSLETGANYGYTF. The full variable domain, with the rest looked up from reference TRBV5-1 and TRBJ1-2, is KAGVTQTPRYLIKTRGQQVTLSCSPISGHRSVSWYQQTPGQGLQFLFEYFSETQRNKGNFPGRFSGRQFSNSRSEMNVSTLELGDSALYLCASSLETGANYGYTFGSGTRLTVV.

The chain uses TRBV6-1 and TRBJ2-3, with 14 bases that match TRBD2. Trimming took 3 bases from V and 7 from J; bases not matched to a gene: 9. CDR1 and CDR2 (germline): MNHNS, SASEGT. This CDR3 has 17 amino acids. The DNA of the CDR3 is TGTGCCAGCAGTGATCCGGGAGGGACTAGCGGGAGTTATACGCAGTATTTT. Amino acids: CASSDPGGTSGSYTQYF.

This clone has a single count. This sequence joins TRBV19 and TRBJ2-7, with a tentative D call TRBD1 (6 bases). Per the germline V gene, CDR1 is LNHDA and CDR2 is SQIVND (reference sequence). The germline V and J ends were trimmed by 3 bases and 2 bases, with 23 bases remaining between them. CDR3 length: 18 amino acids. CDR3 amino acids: CASSIRSRSGASTYEQYV. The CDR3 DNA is TGTGCCAGTAGTATCAGGAGTCGGTCAGGGGCCTCAACCTACGAGCAGTACGTC.